This TCR beta chain was captured by sequencing in a study of beta chain features in type 1 diabetes. Background on the study: Examination spanned around 100,000,000 sorted cells from all samples. Study observations and caveats: Patients with Type 1 diabetes showed moderately but significantly shorter TCRB CDR3s in all four CD4+ subsets.

Germline values: CDR1 SGHRS, CDR2 YFSETQ. The CDR3 totals 14 residues. With 0 bases removed from V and 0 bases from J, the gap between germline ends came to 6 bases. The study reverse transcribed the entire isolated RNA, so it sequenced expressed TCRB transcripts. Sequencing used immunoSEQ multiplex PCR; TCRdb keeps in-frame clones, though not all of them. This sample has 280,000 or so clones, with 15% found just once. Details on this clone: The antigen is undetermined.

Each population that was sorted was more than 95% pure. The rearrangement links TRBV5-1 to TRBJ1-1; no clear D gene. Input material: naive CD4+ T cells from blood. The receptor was isolated from a man younger than 35 with type 1 diabetes. The chain's CDR3 is CASSLGNLNTEAFF. The CDR3, as DNA: TGCGCCAGCAGCTTGGGTAACTTGAACACTGAAGCTTTCTTT.